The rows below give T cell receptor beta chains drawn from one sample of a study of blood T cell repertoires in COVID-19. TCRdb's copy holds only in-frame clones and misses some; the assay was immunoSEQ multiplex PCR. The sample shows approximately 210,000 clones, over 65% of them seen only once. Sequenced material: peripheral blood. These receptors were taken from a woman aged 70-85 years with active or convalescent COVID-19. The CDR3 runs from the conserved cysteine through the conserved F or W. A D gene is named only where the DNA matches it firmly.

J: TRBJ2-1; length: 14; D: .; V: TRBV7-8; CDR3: CASSGVYSYNEQFF; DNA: TGTGCCAGCTCCGGGGTATATTCCTACAATGAGCAGTTCTTC
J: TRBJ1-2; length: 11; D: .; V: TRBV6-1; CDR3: CASSEARDYTF; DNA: TGTGCCAGCAGTGAAGCACGAGACTACACCTTC
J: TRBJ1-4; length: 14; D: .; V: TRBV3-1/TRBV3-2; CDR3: CASTQAGSNEKLFF; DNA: TGTGCCAGCACCCAAGCGGGGTCTAATGAAAAACTGTTTTTT
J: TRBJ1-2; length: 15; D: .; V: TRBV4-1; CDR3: CASSQVDGANYGYTF; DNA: TGCGCCAGCAGCCAAGTCGACGGAGCCAACTATGGCTACACCTTC
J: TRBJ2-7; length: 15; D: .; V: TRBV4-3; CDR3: CASSRQAGMSYEQYF; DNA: TGCGCCAGCAGCCGGCAGGCGGGGATGTCCTACGAGCAGTACTTC
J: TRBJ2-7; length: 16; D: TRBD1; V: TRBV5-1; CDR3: CASSSLPGTGSDEQYF; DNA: TGCGCCAGCAGCTCCCTTCCCGGGACAGGGAGTGACGAGCAGTACTTC
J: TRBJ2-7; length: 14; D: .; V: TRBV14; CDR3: CASRPPGDTYEQYF; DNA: TGTGCCAGCAGACCACCGGGGGATACCTACGAGCAGTACTTC
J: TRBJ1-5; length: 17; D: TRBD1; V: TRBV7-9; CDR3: CASSDRDRGRVDQPQHF; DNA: TGTGCCAGCAGCGACCGGGACAGGGGGCGAGTTGATCAGCCCCAGCATTTT
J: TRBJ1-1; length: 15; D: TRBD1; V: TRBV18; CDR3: CASSPSGTGGTEAFF; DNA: TGTGCCAGCTCACCCTCAGGGACAGGGGGGACTGAAGCTTTCTTT
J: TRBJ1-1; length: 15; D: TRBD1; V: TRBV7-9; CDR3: CASSPQGGMNTEAFF; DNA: TGTGCCAGCAGCCCTCAAGGGGGCATGAACACTGAAGCTTTCTTT
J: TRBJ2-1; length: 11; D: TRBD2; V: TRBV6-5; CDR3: CASSSVSGTVF; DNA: TGTGCCAGCAGTTCTGTTAGCGGGACGGTCTTC
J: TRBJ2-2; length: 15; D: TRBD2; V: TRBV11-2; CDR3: CASSFSGANTGELFF; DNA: TGTGCCAGCAGCTTCAGCGGGGCAAACACCGGGGAGCTGTTTTTT
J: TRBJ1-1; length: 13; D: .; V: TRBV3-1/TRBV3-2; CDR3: CASSPGAGTEAFF; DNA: TGTGCCAGCAGCCCCGGCGCGGGGACTGAAGCTTTCTTT